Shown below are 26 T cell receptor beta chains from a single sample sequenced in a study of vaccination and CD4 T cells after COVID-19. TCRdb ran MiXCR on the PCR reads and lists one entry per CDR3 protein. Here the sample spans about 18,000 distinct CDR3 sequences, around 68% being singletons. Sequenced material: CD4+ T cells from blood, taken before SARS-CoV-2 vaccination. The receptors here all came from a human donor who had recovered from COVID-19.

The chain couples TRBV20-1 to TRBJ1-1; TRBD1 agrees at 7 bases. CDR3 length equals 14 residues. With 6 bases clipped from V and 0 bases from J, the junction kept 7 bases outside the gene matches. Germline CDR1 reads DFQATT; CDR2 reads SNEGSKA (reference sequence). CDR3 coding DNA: TGCAGTGCCGGGACAGCCACGTTGAACACTGAAGCTTTCTTT. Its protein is CSAGTATLNTEAFF.

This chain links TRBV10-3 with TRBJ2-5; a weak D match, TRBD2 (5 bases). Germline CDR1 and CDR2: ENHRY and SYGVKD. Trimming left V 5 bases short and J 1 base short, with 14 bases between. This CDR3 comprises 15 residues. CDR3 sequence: CAISNAGRVQETQYF. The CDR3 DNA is TGTGCCATCAGTAACGCGGGCCGGGTCCAAGAGACCCAGTACTTC.

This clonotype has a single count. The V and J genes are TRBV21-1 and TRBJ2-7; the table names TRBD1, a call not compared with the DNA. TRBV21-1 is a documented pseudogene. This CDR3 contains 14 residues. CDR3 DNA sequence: TGTGCCAGCAGCTCTCGAGACAGTTCCTACGAGCAGTACTTC. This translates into CASSSRDSSYEQYF.

DNA of the CDR3: TGTGCCAGTAGTATATGGACAGGGGGCAATCAGCCCCAGCATTTT. Translation gives CASSIWTGGNQPQHF. The V call is TRBV19, the J call TRBJ1-5; 9 bases line up with TRBD1. This CDR3 has 15 residues. V was pared by 2 bases and J by 2 bases, with 1 base of the junction left unmatched. Germline V gene data show CDR1 as LNHDA and CDR2 as SQIVND (reference sequence). The complete variable domain, with remaining parts taken from reference TRBV19 and TRBJ1-5, reads DGGITQSPKYLFRKEGQNVTLSCEQNLNHDAMYWYRQDPGQGLRLIYYSQIVNDFQKGDIAEGYSVSREKKESFPLTVTSAQKNPTAFYLCASSIWTGGNQPQHFGDGTRLSIL.

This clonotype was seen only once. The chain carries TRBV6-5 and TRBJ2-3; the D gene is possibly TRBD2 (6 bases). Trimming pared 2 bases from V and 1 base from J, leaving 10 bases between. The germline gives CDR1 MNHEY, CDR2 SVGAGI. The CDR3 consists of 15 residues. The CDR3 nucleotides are TGTGCCAGCAGTTACCCCGGGGAGGGCACAGATACGCAGTATTTT. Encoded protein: CASSYPGEGTDTQYF.

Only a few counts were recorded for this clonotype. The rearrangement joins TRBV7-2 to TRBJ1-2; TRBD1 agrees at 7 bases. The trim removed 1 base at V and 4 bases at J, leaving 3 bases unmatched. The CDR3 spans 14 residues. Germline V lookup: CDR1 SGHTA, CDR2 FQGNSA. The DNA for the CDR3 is TGTGCCAGCAGCTTAGAGCGACAGGGCTATGGCTACACCTTC. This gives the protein CASSLERQGYGYTF. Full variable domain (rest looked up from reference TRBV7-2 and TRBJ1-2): GAGVSQSPSNKVTEKGKDVELRCDPISGHTALYWYRQSLGQGLEFLIYFQGNSAPDKSGLPSDRFSAERTGGSVSTLTIQRTQQEDSAVYLCASSLERQGYGYTFGSGTRLTVV.

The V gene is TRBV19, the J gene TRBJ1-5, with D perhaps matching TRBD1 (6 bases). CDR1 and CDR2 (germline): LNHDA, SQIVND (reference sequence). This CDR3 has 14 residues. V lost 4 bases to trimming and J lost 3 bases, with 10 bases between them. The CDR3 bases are TGTGCCAGTAGTAGACAGGTTTCCAATCAGCCCCAGCATTTT. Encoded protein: CASSRQVSNQPQHF.

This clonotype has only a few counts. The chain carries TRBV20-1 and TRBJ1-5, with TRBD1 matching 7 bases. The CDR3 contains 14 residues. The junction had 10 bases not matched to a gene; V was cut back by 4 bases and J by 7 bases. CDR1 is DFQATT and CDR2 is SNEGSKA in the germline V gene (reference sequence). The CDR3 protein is CSAKQGGTGQPQHF. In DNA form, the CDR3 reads TGCAGTGCTAAGCAGGGGGGGACCGGGCAGCCCCAGCATTTT.

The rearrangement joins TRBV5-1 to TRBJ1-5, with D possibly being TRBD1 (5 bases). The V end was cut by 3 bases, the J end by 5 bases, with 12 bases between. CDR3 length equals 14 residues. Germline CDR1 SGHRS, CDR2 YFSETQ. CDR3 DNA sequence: TGCGCCAGCAGCTCCACGGGGGGTGATCAGCCCCAGCATTTT. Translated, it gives CASSSTGGDQPQHF.

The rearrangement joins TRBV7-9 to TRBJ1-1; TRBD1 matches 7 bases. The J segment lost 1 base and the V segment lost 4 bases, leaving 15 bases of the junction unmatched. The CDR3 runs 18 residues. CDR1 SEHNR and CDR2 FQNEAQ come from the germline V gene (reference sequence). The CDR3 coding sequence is TGTGCCAGCAGCTGGAGACAGGGTGGAGGTGATGGGAACACTGAAGCTTTCTTT. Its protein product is CASSWRQGGGDGNTEAFF.

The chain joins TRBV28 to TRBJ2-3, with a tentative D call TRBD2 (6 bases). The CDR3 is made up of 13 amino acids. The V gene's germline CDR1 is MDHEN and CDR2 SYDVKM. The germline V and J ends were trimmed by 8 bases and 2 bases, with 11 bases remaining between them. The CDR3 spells CASRDSNTDTQYF. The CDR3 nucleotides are TGTGCCAGCCGGGACTCAAACACAGATACGCAGTATTTT.

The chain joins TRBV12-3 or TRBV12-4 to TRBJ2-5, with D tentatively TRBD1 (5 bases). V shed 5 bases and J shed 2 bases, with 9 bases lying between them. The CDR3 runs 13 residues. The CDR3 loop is CASSQDTQETQYF. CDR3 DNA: TGTGCCAGCAGTCAGGACACACAAGAGACCCAGTACTTC.

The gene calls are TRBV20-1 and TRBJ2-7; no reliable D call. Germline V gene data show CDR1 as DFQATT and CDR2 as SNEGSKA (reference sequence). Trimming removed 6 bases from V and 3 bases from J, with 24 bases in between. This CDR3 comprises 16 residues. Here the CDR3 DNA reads TGCAGTGCCCAAAAGGTCGAGTCCTTAGAGGACTACGAGCAGTACTTC. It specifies CSAQKVESLEDYEQYF.

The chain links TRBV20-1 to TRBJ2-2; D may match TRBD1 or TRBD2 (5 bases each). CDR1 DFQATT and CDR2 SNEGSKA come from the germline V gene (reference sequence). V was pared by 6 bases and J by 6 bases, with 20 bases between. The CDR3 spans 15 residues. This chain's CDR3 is CSARWTGHRSGELFF. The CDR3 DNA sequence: TGCAGTGCGCGATGGACGGGGCACCGGTCCGGGGAGCTGTTTTTT.

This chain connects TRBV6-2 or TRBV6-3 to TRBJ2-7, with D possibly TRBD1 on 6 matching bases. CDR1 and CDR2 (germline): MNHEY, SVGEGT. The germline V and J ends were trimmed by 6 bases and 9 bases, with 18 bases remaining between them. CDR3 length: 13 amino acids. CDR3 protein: CASSSFSDSGQYF. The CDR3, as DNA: TGTGCCAGCAGCAGTTTTTCGGACAGTGGGCAGTACTTC.

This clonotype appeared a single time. CDR3 DNA sequence: TGTGCCAGCAGCTTAATGCGGCACACAGATACGCAGTATTTT. Translating it yields CASSLMRHTDTQYF. The V gene is TRBV7-2, the J gene TRBJ2-3, with D unclear. The CDR3 extends over 14 amino acids. With 2 bases removed from V and 2 bases from J, the gap between germline ends came to 8 bases. The V gene's germline CDR1 is SGHTA and CDR2 FQGNSA.

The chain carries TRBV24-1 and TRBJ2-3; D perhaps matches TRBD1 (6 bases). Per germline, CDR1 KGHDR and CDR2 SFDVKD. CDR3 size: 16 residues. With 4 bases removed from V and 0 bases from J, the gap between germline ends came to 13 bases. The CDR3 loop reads CATSEPGTPSTDTQYF. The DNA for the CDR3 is TGTGCCACCAGTGAACCCGGGACACCAAGCACAGATACGCAGTATTTT.

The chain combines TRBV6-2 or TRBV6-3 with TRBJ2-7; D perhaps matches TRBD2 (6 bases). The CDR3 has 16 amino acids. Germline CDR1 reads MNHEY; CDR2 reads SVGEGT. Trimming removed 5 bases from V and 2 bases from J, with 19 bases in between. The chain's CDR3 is CASSLTAGTRPYEQYF. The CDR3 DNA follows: TGTGCCAGCAGTCTTACCGCCGGGACTCGCCCCTACGAGCAGTACTTC.

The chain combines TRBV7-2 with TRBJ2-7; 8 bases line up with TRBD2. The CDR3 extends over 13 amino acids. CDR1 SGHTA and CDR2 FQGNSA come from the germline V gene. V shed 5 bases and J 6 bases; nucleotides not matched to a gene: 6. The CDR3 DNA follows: TGTGCCAGCAGCAACGGACTAGCTGGCGAGCAGTACTTC. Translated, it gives CASSNGLAGEQYF.

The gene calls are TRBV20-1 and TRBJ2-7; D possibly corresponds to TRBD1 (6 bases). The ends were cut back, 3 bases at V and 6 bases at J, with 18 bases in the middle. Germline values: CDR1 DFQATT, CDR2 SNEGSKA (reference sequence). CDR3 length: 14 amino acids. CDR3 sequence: CSASPGPQGSEQYF. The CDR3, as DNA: TGCAGTGCTAGTCCGGGCCCTCAGGGGAGCGAGCAGTACTTC.

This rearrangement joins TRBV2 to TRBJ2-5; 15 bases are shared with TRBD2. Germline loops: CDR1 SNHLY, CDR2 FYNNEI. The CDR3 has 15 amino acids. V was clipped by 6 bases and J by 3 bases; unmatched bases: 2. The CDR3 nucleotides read TGTGCCAGCAGCGGACTAGCGGGAGGGGAAGAGACCCAGTACTTC. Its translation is CASSGLAGGEETQYF.

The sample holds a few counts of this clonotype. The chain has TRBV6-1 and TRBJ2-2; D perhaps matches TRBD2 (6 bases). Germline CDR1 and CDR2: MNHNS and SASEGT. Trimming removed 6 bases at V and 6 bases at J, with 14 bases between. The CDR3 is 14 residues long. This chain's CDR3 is CASSGSVVPGELFF. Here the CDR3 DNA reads TGTGCCAGCAGCGGGAGTGTTGTTCCCGGGGAGCTGTTTTTT.

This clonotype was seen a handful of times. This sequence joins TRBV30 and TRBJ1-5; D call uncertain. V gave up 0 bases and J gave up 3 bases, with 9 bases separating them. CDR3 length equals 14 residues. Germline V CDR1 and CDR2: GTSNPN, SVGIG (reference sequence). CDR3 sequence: CAWSVHSYNQPQHF. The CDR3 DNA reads TGTGCCTGGAGTGTCCACAGCTACAATCAGCCCCAGCATTTT.

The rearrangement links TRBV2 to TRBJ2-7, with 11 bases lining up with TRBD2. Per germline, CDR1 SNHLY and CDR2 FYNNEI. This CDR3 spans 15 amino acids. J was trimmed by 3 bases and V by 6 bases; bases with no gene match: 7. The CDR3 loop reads CASSPPGTSGYEQYF. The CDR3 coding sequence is TGTGCCAGCAGCCCCCCGGGGACTAGCGGCTACGAGCAGTACTTC.

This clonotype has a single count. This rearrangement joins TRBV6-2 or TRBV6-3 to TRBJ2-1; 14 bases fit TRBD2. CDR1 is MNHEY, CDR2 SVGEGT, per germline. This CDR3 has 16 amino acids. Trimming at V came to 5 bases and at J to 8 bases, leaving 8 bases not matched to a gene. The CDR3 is CASSRRLAGGPHEQFF. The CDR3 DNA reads TGTGCCAGCAGTCGAAGACTAGCGGGAGGGCCCCATGAGCAGTTCTTC.

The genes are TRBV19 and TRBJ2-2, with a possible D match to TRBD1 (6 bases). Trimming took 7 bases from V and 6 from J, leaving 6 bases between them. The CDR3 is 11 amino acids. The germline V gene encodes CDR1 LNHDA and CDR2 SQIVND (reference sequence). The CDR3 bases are TGTGCCAGTAAGGGGGCCGGGGAGCTGTTTTTT. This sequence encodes CASKGAGELFF.